The rows below give T cell receptor beta chains drawn from one sample of a study of yellow fever vaccine responses in identical twins. From the RT-PCR reads, TCRdb called clonotypes with MiXCR, one entry per CDR3 protein. Of 9,500 to 11,000 distinct CDR3 sequences in the sample, over 80% were seen once. Here the sequenced sample was T cells from blood (PBMCs), unsorted or a sorted subset (not recorded which), taken before or after yellow fever vaccination (not recorded which). The receptors shown here come from a woman aged 18-29 years who received the yellow fever vaccine. CDR3s include the opening cysteine and the closing phenylalanine or tryptophan. D genes are given only for firm matches. Some rows have no size entry. The others give once, few or many, or a class for an expanded clone.

clone_size d_call j_call v_call cdr3_length cdr3_nt cdr3_aa
NA NA TRBJ1-2 TRBV13 15 TGTGCCAGCATCGGAATTGGCCAAGCTAACTATGGCTACACCTTC CASIGIGQANYGYTF
NA NA TRBJ2-1 TRBV24-1 11 TGTGCCACCAGTGATTTGGGGGAGCAGTTCTTC CATSDLGEQFF
once NA TRBJ2-1 TRBV29-1 12 TGCAGCGTTGAAGATCGGCGGAATGAGCAGTTCTTC CSVEDRRNEQFF
once NA TRBJ2-1 TRBV11-3 18 TGTGCCAGCAGCCGCACCTCCGCCACGGGAAACTCCTACAATGAGCAGTTCTTC CASSRTSATGNSYNEQFF
NA NA TRBJ2-1 TRBV27 14 TGTGCCAGCAGTTCTAGGGAGGCCTACAATGAGCAGTTCTTC CASSSREAYNEQFF
NA NA TRBJ2-2 TRBV11-2 12 TGTGCCAGCACTCTGAACACCGGGGAGCTGTTTTTT CASTLNTGELFF
NA NA TRBJ2-1 TRBV11-3 13 TGTGCCAGCAGCCCAACTAGCACCAATGAGCAGTTCTTC CASSPTSTNEQFF
once NA TRBJ1-1 TRBV29-1 14 TGCAGCGTTGAGTCAGCCGGTATGAACACTGAAGCTTTCTTT CSVESAGMNTEAFF
NA TRBD1 TRBJ2-2 TRBV19 15 TGTGCCAGTAGCCCTGGTGACAGGGACACCGGGGAGCTGTTTTTT CASSPGDRDTGELFF
once NA TRBJ1-6 TRBV3-1 12 TGTGCCAGCAGCCTACCCAGGGGACCCCTCCACTTT CASSLPRGPLHF
few NA TRBJ1-1 TRBV5-4 13 TGTGCCAGCAGCTTGGATGAGAACACTGAAGCTTTCTTT CASSLDENTEAFF
NA NA TRBJ2-1 TRBV19 11 TGTGCCAGTAGTCTTGGGCTAGAGCAGTTCTTC CASSLGLEQFF
NA NA TRBJ2-5 TRBV7-6 15 TGTGCCAGCAGCTTAGTCGGGAGCATACAAGAGACCCAGTACTTC CASSLVGSIQETQYF
NA NA TRBJ2-1 TRBV11-1 12 TGTGCCAGCAGCACCACCTTCGACACCGAGATCTTC CASSTTFDTEIF
NA NA TRBJ1-6 TRBV20-1 12 TGCAGTGCTATACAGGGCCCCGAGGCCCTCCACTTT CSAIQGPEALHF
few NA TRBJ2-3 TRBV20-1 12 TGCAGTGTTAGGCCAAGCACAGATACGCAGTATTTT CSVRPSTDTQYF
NA NA TRBJ1-1 TRBV10-3 13 TGTGCCATCAGTGAGATGTCAGGGTTTGAAGCTTTCTTT CAISEMSGFEAFF
NA NA TRBJ2-2 TRBV19 15 NA CASSTLRGTGELFFF